The clone carrying this T cell receptor beta chain has only a few counts. The protocol was immunoSEQ multiplex PCR, while the TCRdb copy is restricted to in-frame clones and leaves out a portion. The sample has over 110,000 clones, roughly 85% seen once. CDR3 length: 16 residues. Germline lookup yields CDR1 SGDLS and CDR2 YYNGEE. Trimming pared 4 bases from V and 2 bases from J, leaving 18 bases between. This sample was included in a study of blood T cell repertoires in COVID-19. The V and J genes are TRBV9 and TRBJ1-1; possible D gene TRBD1, 6 bases. What was sequenced was peripheral blood. This clonotype was obtained from a man in his 60s with acute or convalescent COVID-19. The DNA for the CDR3 is TGTGCCAGCAGCTCTACCGGGGGGCTGGGTAACACTGAAGCTTTCTTT. It specifies CASSSTGGLGNTEAFF.